This record concerns one T cell receptor (beta chain) sequence. The antigen is undetermined. CDR1 and CDR2 from the germline V gene are MGHRA and YSYEKL. V lost 5 bases and J lost 0, with 19 bases in between. The CDR3 totals 18 residues. The source of the sample is a study of T cell repertoires in cytomegalovirus infection. Study at large: CMV epitopes used comprised recently identified HLA-C-restricted ones and well-studied HLA-B-restricted ones.

From the reads, TCRdb called clonotypes with MiXCR, one entry per CDR3 protein. The sample carries some 920,000 distinct CDR3 sequences, around 31% recorded once. Sequenced material: cultured CD8+ T cells from PBMCs, taken from culture after CMV antigen stimulation. This rearrangement joins TRBV4-1 to TRBJ1-4; TRBD1 might be the D (6 bases). This receptor was taken from a human donor in good health (CMV status not recorded). Some clones in this sample may be carry-over from other donors' samples. The CDR3 nucleotides read TGCGCCAGCAGCGTCCGACAGGCCCTAGCCGCAACTAATGAAAAACTGTTTTTT. Translation: CASSVRQALAATNEKLFF.